Below, 9 T cell receptor beta chains from the same sample are listed, as sequenced in a study of T-cell memory formation after mild COVID-19. TCRdb analysed the 5' RACE reads with MiXCR anew, one entry per CDR3 protein. Here the sample spans under 8,500 distinct CDR3 sequences, roughly 30% being singletons. The sample comprised PBMCs or a T cell subset sorted from them (not recorded which). Receptor source: an adult woman who had mild COVID-19 (a few samples of this study predate the infection). Cell type and time point are not known.

This clonotype was recorded many times. This chain joins TRBV25-1 and TRBJ2-3; D gene unclear. The V end was cut by 6 bases, the J end by 0 bases, with 7 bases between. The CDR3 length is 13 residues. Per the germline V gene, CDR1 is MGHDK and CDR2 is SYGVNS. The CDR3 is CASRVGSTDTQYF. In DNA, the CDR3 is TGTGCCAGCAGGGTGGGAAGCACAGATACGCAGTATTTT.

This clonotype was seen at least ten times. This chain connects TRBV24-1 to TRBJ2-1, with D tentatively TRBD2 (5 bases). Trimming shortened V by 3 bases and J by 0 bases, and 11 bases separated the two germline ends. The CDR3 extends over 16 amino acids. Looked up from germline, CDR1 is KGHDR and CDR2 is SFDVKD. CDR3: CATSDPTRASYNEQFF. The CDR3 DNA sequence: TGTGCCACCAGTGATCCCACTAGAGCCTCCTACAATGAGCAGTTCTTC.

CDR3 coding DNA: TGTGCCAGCAGCTTAGCGATGACTACCGGGGAGCTGTTTTTT. It yields the protein CASSLAMTTGELFF. The V and J genes are TRBV7-8 and TRBJ2-2; D is uncertain. CDR3 length: 14 amino acids. The germline V gene has CDR1 SGHVS and CDR2 FQNEAQ. Trimming took off 0 bases at V and 5 bases at J, with 7 bases between the two ends.

This clonotype was seen ten or more times. V and J are TRBV27 and TRBJ2-7; 7 nucleotides agree with TRBD2. Germline CDR1 reads MNHEY; CDR2 reads SMNVEV (reference sequence). The CDR3 spans 14 residues. Trimming removed 1 base from V and 4 bases from J; junction bases left unmatched: 4. CDR3 DNA sequence: TGTGCCAGCAGTTTATGGGGAGGGGAATACGAGCAGTACTTC. Translating it yields CASSLWGGEYEQYF.

The chain has TRBV7-8 and TRBJ2-5; 7 bases line up with TRBD2. Per germline, CDR1 SGHVS and CDR2 FQNEAQ. The CDR3 consists of 15 residues. With 5 bases clipped from V and 6 bases from J, the junction kept 12 bases outside the gene matches. The CDR3 nucleotides are TGTGCCAGCAGCCCGGTCGCGGGACTAAGGAAGACCCAGTACTTC. Its translation is CASSPVAGLRKTQYF.

This clonotype was recorded many times. DNA of the CDR3: TGTGCCAGCAGTCGACAGGGACTGGATGGCTACACCTTC. Translation: CASSRQGLDGYTF. The chain couples TRBV12-3 or TRBV12-4 to TRBJ1-2; 7 bases fit TRBD1. This CDR3 is built from 13 residues. V lost 5 bases and J lost 6; bases outside the gene matches: 6.

This clonotype was detected many times. The rearrangement uses TRBV5-4 and TRBJ2-5, with D perhaps matching TRBD2 (6 bases). The CDR3 runs 16 residues. Trimming removed 4 bases from V and 0 bases from J, with 16 bases in between. The germline V gene has CDR1 SGHNT and CDR2 YYREEE (reference sequence). Here the CDR3 DNA reads TGTGCCAGCAGCCCGACTAGTTCCGCCAACCAAGAGACCCAGTACTTC. Encoded protein: CASSPTSSANQETQYF. Looking up the rest from reference TRBV5-4 and TRBJ2-5 gives the full variable domain: ETGVTQSPTHLIKTRGQQVTLRCSSQSGHNTVSWYQQALGQGPQFIFQYYREEENGRGNFPPRFSGLQFPNYSSELNVNALELDDSALYLCASSPTSSANQETQYFGPGTRLLVL.

This clonotype showed up many times. The chain links TRBV7-9 to TRBJ2-3; possibly TRBD2 for D (6 bases). Germline V CDR1 and CDR2: SEHNR, FQNEAQ (reference sequence). V gave up 4 bases and J gave up 5 bases, with 19 bases separating them. This CDR3 region has 16 residues. CDR3 DNA: TGTGCCAGCAGCTCTCTCCGGGAGCGACGGGGAGATACGCAGTATTTT. Protein: CASSSLRERRGDTQYF.

The table lists this clonotype with many counts. The rearrangement joins TRBV20-1 to TRBJ2-2; D is perhaps TRBD1 (5 bases). CDR3 length equals 14 residues. Trimming stripped 5 bases from V and 3 bases from J, with 13 bases between. Germline CDR1 DFQATT, CDR2 SNEGSKA (reference sequence). The DNA for the CDR3 is TGCAGTGCTTCACATTTCAGGGACACCGGGGAGCTGTTTTTT. This encodes CSASHFRDTGELFF.